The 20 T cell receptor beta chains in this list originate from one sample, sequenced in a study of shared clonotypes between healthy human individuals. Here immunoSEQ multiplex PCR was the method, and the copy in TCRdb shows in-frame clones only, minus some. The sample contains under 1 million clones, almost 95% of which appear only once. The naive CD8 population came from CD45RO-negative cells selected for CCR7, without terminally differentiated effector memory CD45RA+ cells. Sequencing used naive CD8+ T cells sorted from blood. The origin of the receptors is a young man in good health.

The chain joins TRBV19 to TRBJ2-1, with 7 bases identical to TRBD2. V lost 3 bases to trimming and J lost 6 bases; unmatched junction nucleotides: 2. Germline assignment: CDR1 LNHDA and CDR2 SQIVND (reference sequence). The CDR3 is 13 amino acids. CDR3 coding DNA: TGTGCCAGTAGTATTACTAGCGCCAATGAGCAGTTCTTC. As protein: CASSITSANEQFF.

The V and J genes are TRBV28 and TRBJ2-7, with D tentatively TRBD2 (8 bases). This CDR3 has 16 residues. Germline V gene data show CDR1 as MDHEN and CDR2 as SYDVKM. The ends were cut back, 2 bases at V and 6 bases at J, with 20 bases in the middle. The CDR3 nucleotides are TGTGCCAGCAGTTTAGACGGGAGGGGGCATTCGAGCGAGCAGTACTTC. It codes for CASSLDGRGHSSEQYF.

DNA for the CDR3: TGCAGCGTTGTGTATGCGGGAGGGCGGGAGACCCAGTACTTC. This gives the protein CSVVYAGGRETQYF. This rearrangement joins TRBV29-1 to TRBJ2-5; 9 positions match TRBD2. The length of the CDR3 is 14 residues. CDR1 is SQVTM, CDR2 ANQGSEA, per germline. Germline trimming cut 4 bases from V and 5 bases from J; bases unmatched to any gene: 8.

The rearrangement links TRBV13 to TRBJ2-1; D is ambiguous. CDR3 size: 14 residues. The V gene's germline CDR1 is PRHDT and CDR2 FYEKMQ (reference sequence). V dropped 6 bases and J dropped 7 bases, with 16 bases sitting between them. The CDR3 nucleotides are TGTGCCAGCAGATCCAGAGGACCGAGAAATGAGCAGTTCTTC. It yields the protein CASRSRGPRNEQFF.

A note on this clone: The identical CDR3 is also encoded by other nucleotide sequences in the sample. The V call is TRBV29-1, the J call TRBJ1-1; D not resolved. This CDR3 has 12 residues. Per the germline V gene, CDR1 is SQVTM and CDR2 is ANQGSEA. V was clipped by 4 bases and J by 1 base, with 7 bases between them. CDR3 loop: CSVGPGNTEAFF. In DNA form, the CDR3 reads TGCAGCGTTGGACCAGGGAACACTGAAGCTTTCTTT.

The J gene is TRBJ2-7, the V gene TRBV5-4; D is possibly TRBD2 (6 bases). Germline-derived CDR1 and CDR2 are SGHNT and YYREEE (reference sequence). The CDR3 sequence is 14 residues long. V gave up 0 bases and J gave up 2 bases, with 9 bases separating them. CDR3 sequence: CASSLDGSTYEQYF. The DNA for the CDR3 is TGTGCCAGCAGCTTGGACGGGAGCACCTACGAGCAGTACTTC.

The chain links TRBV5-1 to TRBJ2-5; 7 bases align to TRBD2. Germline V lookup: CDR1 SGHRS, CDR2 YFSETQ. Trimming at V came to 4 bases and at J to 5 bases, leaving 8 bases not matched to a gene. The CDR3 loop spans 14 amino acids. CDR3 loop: CASSPTGGYETQYF. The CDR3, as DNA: TGCGCCAGCAGCCCCACGGGGGGTTACGAGACCCAGTACTTC.

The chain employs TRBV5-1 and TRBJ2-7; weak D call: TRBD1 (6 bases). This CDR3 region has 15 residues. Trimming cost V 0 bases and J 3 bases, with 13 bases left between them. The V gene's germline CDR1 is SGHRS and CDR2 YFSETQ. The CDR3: CASSLVQGILYEQYF. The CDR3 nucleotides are TGCGCCAGCAGCTTGGTACAGGGAATTCTCTACGAGCAGTACTTC.

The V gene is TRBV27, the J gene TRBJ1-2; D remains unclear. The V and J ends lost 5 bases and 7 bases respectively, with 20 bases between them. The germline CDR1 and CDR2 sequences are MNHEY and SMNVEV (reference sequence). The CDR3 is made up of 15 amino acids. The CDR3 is CASSGGKIRAGGYTF. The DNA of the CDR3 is TGTGCCAGCAGTGGCGGAAAGATAAGGGCCGGTGGCTACACCTTC.

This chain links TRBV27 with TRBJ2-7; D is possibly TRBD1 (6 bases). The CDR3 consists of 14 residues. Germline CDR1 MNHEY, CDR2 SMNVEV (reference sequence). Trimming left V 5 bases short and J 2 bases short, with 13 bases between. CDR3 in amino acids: CASSPYREPYEQYF. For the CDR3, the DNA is TGTGCCAGCAGTCCCTACAGGGAACCCTACGAGCAGTACTTC.

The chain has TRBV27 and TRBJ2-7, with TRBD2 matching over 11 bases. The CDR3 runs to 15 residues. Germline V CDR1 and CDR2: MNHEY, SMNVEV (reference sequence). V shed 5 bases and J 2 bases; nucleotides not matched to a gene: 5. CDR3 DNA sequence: TGTGCCAGCAGTCCCTTGGGACTAGCGGCCTACGAGCAGTACTTC. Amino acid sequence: CASSPLGLAAYEQYF.

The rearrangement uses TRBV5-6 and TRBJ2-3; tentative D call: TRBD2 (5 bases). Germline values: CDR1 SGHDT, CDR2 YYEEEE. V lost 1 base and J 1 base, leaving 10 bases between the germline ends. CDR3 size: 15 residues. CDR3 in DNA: TGTGCCAGCAGCTTGCTGGACGGGGGCACAGATACGCAGTATTTT. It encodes CASSLLDGGTDTQYF.

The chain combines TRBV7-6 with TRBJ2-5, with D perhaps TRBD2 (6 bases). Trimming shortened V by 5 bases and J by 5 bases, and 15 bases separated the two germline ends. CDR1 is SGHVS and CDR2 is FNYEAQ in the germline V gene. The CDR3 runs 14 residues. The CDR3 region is CASSPSAGTETQYF. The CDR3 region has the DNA TGTGCCAGCAGCCCTAGCGCTGGAACCGAGACCCAGTACTTC.

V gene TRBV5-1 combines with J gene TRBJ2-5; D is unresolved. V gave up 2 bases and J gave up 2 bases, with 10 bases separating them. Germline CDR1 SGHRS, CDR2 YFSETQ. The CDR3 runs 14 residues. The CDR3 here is CASSFAVGQETQYF. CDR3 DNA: TGCGCCAGCAGCTTTGCAGTAGGTCAAGAGACCCAGTACTTC.

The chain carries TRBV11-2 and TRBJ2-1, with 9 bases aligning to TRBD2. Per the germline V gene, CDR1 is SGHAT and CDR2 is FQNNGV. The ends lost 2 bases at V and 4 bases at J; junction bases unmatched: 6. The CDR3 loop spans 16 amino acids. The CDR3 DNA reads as TGTGCCAGCAGCTTATATGCGGGAGGGAATTACAATGAGCAGTTCTTC. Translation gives CASSLYAGGNYNEQFF. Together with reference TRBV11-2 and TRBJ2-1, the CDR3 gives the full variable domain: EAGVAQSPRYKIIEKRQSVAFWCNPISGHATLYWYQQILGQGPKLLIQFQNNGVVDDSQLPKDRFSAERLKGVDSTLKIQPAKLEDSAVYLCASSLYAGGNYNEQFFGPGTRLTVL.

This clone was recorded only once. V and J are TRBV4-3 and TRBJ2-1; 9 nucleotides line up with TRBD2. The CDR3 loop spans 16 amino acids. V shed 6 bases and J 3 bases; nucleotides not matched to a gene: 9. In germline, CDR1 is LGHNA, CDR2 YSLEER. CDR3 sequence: CASRLRLADIYNEQFF. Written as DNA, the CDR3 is TGCGCCAGCAGACTTCGACTAGCGGATATCTACAATGAGCAGTTCTTC.

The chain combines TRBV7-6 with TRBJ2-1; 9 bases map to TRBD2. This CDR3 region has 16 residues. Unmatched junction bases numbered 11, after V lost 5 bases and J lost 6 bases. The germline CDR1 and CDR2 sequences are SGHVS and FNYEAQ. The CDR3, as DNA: TGTGCCAGCAGCCCCGACGTAGCGGGAGTTTTCAATGAGCAGTTCTTC. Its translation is CASSPDVAGVFNEQFF.

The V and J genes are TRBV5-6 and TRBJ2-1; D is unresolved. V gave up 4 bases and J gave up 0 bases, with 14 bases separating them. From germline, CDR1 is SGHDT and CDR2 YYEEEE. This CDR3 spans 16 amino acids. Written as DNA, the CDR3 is TGTGCCAGCAGCCCCATGGTAGGTAGCTCCTACAATGAGCAGTTCTTC. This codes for CASSPMVGSSYNEQFF.

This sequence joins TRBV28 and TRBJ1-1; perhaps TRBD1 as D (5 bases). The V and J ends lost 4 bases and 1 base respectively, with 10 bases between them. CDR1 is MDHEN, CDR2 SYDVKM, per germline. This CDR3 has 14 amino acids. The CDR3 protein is CASSWGRKNTEAFF. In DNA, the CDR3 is TGTGCCAGCAGTTGGGGACGGAAGAACACTGAAGCTTTCTTT.

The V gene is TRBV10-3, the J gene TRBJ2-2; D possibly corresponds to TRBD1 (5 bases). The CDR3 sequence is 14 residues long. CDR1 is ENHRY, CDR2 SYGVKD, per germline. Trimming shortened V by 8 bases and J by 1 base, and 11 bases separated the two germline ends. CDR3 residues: CAIPKQENTGELFF. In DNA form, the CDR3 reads TGTGCCATCCCAAAACAGGAGAACACCGGGGAGCTGTTTTTT.